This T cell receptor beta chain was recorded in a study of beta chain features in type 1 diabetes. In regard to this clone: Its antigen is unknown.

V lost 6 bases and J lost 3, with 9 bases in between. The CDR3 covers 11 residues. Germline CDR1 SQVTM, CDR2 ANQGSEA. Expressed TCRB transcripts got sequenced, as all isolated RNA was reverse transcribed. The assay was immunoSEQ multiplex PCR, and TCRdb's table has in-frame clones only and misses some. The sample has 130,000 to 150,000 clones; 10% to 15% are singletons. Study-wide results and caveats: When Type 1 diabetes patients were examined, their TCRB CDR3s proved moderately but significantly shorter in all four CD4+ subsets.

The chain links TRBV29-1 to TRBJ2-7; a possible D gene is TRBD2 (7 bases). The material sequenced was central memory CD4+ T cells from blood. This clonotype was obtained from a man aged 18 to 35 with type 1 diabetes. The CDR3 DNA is TGCAGCGTAAGGGGGGGCTACGAGCAGTACTTC. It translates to CSVRGGYEQYF.